This T cell receptor (beta chain) is drawn from a study of T cell repertoires in cytomegalovirus infection. Overall study: Selection of CMV epitopes for the study included recently identified HLA-C-restricted and well-studied HLA-B-restricted ones.

Overall study findings and caveats: CMV carriers having the relevant HLA were flagged by cumulative public TCR beta family frequency.

Via MiXCR, TCRdb re-called the reads, giving one row per CDR3 protein. The profile shows 44,000 or so distinct CDR3 sequences, over 20% of them singletons. The CDR3 extends over 16 amino acids. The germline CDR1 and CDR2 sequences are LGHNA and YNFKEQ. Trimming left V 0 bases short and J 4 bases short, with 15 bases between. This clonotype was counted a few times. The antigen is undetermined. Sample: CD8+ T cells from cultured PBMCs, taken from culture after CMV antigen stimulation. The chain uses TRBV4-2 and TRBJ1-2, with D perhaps TRBD1 (6 bases). This sequence originates from a human donor in good health (CMV status not recorded). Some clones in this sample may be carry-over from other donors' samples. This chain's CDR3 is CASSQDGSRGPYGYTF. CDR3 bases: TGTGCCAGCAGCCAAGATGGGAGCAGGGGACCCTATGGCTACACCTTC.